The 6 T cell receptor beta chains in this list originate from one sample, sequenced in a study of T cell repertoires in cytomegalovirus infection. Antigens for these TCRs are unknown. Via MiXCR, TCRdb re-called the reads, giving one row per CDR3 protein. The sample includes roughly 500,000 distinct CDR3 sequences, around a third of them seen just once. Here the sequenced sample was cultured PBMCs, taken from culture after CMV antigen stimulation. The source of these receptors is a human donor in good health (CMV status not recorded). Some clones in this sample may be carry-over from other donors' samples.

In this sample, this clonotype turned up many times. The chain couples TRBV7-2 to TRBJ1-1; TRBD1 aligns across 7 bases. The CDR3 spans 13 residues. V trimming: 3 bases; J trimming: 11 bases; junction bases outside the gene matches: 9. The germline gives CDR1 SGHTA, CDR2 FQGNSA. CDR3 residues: CASSLTGPSWAFF. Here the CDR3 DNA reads TGTGCCAGCAGCTTGACAGGGCCCTCATGGGCTTTCTTT.

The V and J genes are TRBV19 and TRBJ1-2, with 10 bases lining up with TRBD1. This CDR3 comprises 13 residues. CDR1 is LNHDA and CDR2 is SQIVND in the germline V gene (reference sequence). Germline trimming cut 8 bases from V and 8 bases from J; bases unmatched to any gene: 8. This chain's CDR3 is CASDLTGGEGYTF. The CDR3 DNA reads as TGTGCCAGTGACCTGACAGGGGGCGAGGGCTACACCTTC.

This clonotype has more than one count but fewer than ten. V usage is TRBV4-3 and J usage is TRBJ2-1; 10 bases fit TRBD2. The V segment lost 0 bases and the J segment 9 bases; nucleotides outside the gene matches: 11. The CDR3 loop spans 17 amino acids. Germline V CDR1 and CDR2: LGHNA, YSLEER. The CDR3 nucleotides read TGCGCCAGCAGCCAAGAACCGGCAGCGGGAGGGTTGGGTGAGCAGTTCTTC. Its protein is CASSQEPAAGGLGEQFF.

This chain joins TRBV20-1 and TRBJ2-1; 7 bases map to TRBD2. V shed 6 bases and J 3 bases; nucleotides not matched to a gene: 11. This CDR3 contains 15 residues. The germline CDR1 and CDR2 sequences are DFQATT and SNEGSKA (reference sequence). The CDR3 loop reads CSAIPRAGHYNEQFF. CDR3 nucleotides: TGCAGTGCCATTCCTAGAGCGGGGCACTACAATGAGCAGTTCTTC.

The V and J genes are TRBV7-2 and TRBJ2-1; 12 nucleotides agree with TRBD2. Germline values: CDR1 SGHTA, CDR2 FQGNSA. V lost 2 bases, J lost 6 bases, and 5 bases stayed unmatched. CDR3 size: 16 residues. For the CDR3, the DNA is TGTGCCAGCAGCTTAACCGGGACTAGCGGGCGCAATGAGCAGTTCTTC. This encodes CASSLTGTSGRNEQFF.

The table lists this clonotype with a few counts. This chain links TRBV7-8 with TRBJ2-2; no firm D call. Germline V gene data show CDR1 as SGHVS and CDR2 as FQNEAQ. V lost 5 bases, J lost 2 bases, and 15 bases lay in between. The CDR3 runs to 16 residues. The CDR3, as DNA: TGTGCCAGCAGCCCTTGGCCGGGTCCTAACACCGGGGAGCTGTTTTTT. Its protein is CASSPWPGPNTGELFF.